The T cell receptor (beta chain) described here comes from a study of early T cells in non-severe SARS-CoV-2 infection. Study-wide context: Sequenced bulk RNA came from whole blood that was unsorted, and chains were unpaired.

This clonotype was picked up many times. Its antigen is not known. The CDR3 loop spans 14 amino acids. Trimming pared 6 bases from V and 0 bases from J, leaving 15 bases between. Germline loops: CDR1 DFQATT, CDR2 SNEGSKA (reference sequence). Unique molecular identifiers (one per individual cDNA molecule) were attached. Using its own MiXCR run on the 5' RACE reads, TCRdb lists one record per CDR3 protein. The sample has 60,000 to 90,000 distinct CDR3 sequences; roughly 9.6% are singletons. Study results and limitations: Private and CD4 specificities were missed by VDJdb matching, skewed to anti-spike CD8.

The chain has TRBV20-1 and TRBJ2-7; no definite D call. Sequencing was done on a sample of whole blood. The receptor was derived from an adult who was a healthcare worker with PCR-confirmed SARS-CoV-2 infection or an uninfected control (not recorded which). The CDR3 DNA is TGCAGTGCCGTTTCCGTAGCCAACTCCTACGAGCAGTACTTC. Protein: CSAVSVANSYEQYF.